This T cell receptor beta chain was identified in a study of blood T cell repertoires in COVID-19. This CDR3 region has 15 residues. V was clipped by 1 base and J by 6 bases, with 14 bases between them. The germline V gene encodes CDR1 SGHNT and CDR2 YYREEE (reference sequence). Data came from immunoSEQ multiplex PCR; TCRdb stores just in-frame clones and leaves some out. The sample contains some 140,000 clones, around three quarters of which appear only once. The TCR sequence derives from an elderly man with acute or convalescent COVID-19. The rearrangement joins TRBV5-4 to TRBJ2-4; the D gene is possibly TRBD2 (7 bases). Source material: peripheral blood. Written as DNA, the CDR3 is TGTGCCAGCAGCTTGAGGGGGGGGCAGGTAAACATTCAGTACTTC. As protein: CASSLRGGQVNIQYF. Together with reference TRBV5-4 and TRBJ2-4, the CDR3 gives the full variable domain: ETGVTQSPTHLIKTRGQQVTLRCSSQSGHNTVSWYQQALGQGPQFIFQYYREEENGRGNFPPRFSGLQFPNYSSELNVNALELDDSALYLCASSLRGGQVNIQYFGAGTRLSVL.